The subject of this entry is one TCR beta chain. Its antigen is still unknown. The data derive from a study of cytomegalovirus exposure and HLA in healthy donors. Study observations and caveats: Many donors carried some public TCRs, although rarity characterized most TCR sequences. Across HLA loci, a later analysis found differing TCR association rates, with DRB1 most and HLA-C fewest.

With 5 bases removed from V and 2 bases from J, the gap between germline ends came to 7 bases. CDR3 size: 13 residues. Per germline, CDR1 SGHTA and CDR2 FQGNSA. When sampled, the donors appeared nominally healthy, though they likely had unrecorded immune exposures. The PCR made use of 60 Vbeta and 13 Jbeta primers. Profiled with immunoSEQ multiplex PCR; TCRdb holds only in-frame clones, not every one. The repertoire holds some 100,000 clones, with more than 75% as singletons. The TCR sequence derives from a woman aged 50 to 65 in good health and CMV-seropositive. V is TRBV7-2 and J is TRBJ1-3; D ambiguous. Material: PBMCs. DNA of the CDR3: TGTGCCAGCAGCCCGGGAGCTGGAAACACCATATATTTT. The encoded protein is CASSPGAGNTIYF.